The 25 T cell receptor beta chains presented below share a single source sample, sequenced in a study of blood T cell repertoires in COVID-19. Sequencing used immunoSEQ multiplex PCR; TCRdb keeps in-frame clones, though not all of them. The table has hundreds of thousands of clones, roughly 87% seen once; the top ten hold roughly 3%. Material: peripheral blood. All receptors derive from a young man with active or convalescent COVID-19.

The CDR3 region has the DNA TGTGCCAGCAGCACAAACAGGGGGATTGGAAACACCATATATTTT. It yields the protein CASSTNRGIGNTIYF. This sequence joins TRBV9 and TRBJ1-3; 8 nucleotides agree with TRBD1. The germline V gene has CDR1 SGDLS and CDR2 YYNGEE. Trimming removed 4 bases from V and 3 bases from J; junction bases left unmatched: 6. This CDR3 has 15 amino acids. The entire variable domain, with the rest obtained from reference TRBV9 and TRBJ1-3, is as follows: DSGVTQTPKHLITATGQRVTLRCSPRSGDLSVYWYQQSLDQGLQFLIQYYNGEERAKGNILERFSAQQFPDLHSELNLSSLELGDSALYFCASSTNRGIGNTIYFGEGSWLTVV.

The gene calls are TRBV5-4 and TRBJ2-1, with 7 bases that match TRBD2. Unmatched junction bases numbered 8, after V lost 0 bases and J lost 8 bases. The CDR3 extends over 15 amino acids. Per germline, CDR1 SGHNT and CDR2 YYREEE (reference sequence). CDR3 nucleotides: TGTGCCAGCAGCTTGGAGGGGTGGGAGGGCGATGAGCAGTTCTTC. This gives the protein CASSLEGWEGDEQFF.

V usage is TRBV5-1 and J usage is TRBJ2-7; 7 nucleotides agree with TRBD1. The CDR3 extends over 13 amino acids. The V gene end was trimmed by 4 bases and the J gene end by 4 bases; junction bases not matched to a gene: 5. CDR1 and CDR2 from the germline V gene are SGHRS and YFSETQ. CDR3 DNA: TGCGCCAGCAGCACGGGACAGTTGTACGAGCAGTACTTC. Protein sequence: CASSTGQLYEQYF. Complete variable domain (other parts from reference TRBV5-1 and TRBJ2-7): KAGVTQTPRYLIKTRGQQVTLSCSPISGHRSVSWYQQTPGQGLQFLFEYFSETQRNKGNFPGRFSGRQFSNSRSEMNVSTLELGDSALYLCASSTGQLYEQYFGPGTRLTVT.

The rearrangement joins TRBV11-2 to TRBJ1-1, with a possible D match to TRBD1 (6 bases). The CDR3 consists of 16 residues. The V end was cut by 4 bases, the J end by 3 bases, with 18 bases between. The germline CDR1 and CDR2 sequences are SGHAT and FQNNGV. As DNA, the CDR3 is TGTGCCAGCAGCTCACGGCGCGCGGGGGCTGACACTGAAGCTTTCTTT. Translated, it gives CASSSRRAGADTEAFF.

This clone was seen more than once but under ten times. This sequence joins TRBV19 and TRBJ1-2; D unresolved. The CDR3 extends over 12 amino acids. V lost 4 bases to trimming and J lost 4 bases, with 7 bases between them. CDR1 and CDR2 from the germline V gene are LNHDA and SQIVND (reference sequence). The CDR3 sequence is CASSTPTYGYTF. As DNA, the CDR3 is TGTGCCAGTAGTACACCTACCTATGGCTACACCTTC.

The chain has TRBV6-2 or TRBV6-3 and TRBJ2-2; D is possibly TRBD2 (5 bases). This CDR3 region has 16 residues. The V end was cut by 2 bases, the J end by 5 bases, with 15 bases between. The V gene's germline CDR1 is MNHEY and CDR2 SVGEGT. In nucleotides, the CDR3 is TGTGCCAGCAGTTACGGTAGCGCTGTGTTAACCGGGGAGCTGTTTTTT. This translates into CASSYGSAVLTGELFF.

This chain connects TRBV4-3 to TRBJ2-2; 8 bases are shared with TRBD1. V lost 2 bases, J lost 0 bases, and 5 bases stayed unmatched. CDR3 size: 17 residues. Germline lookup yields CDR1 LGHNA and CDR2 YSLEER. The DNA of the CDR3 is TGCGCCAGCAGCCAAAAACTACAGGGGGCGAACACCGGGGAGCTGTTTTTT. It codes for CASSQKLQGANTGELFF.

The rearrangement uses TRBV4-2 and TRBJ1-4; D is ambiguous. This CDR3 is built from 17 residues. The V end lost 2 bases, the J end lost 0 bases, and 13 bases lay between the germline ends. Germline V gene lookup returns CDR1 LGHNA and CDR2 YNFKEQ. The DNA of the CDR3 is TGTGCCAGCAGCCAACTAGCGGGTGGTACAACTAATGAAAAACTGTTTTTT. It encodes CASSQLAGGTTNEKLFF.

In the case of this clone: A junction boundary mismatches the germline segment, possibly from a read error. The gene calls are TRBV7-9 and TRBJ1-2; the D gene is possibly TRBD1 (6 bases). The CDR3 sequence is 14 residues long. The germline V gene encodes CDR1 SEHNR and CDR2 FQNEAQ (reference sequence). The CDR3 reads CASSFTYRDTTYNF. CDR3 DNA sequence: TGTGCCAGCAGCTTCACATACCGGGACACGACTTACAACTTC.

The V call is TRBV14, the J call TRBJ1-2; possible D gene TRBD1, 6 bases. V gave up 2 bases and J gave up 4 bases, with 11 bases separating them. Germline V gene lookup returns CDR1 SGHDN and CDR2 FVKESK. This CDR3 region has 14 residues. In DNA, the CDR3 is TGTGCCAGCAGCCAACGGGGGGGCCTCTATGGCTACACCTTC. Translated, it gives CASSQRGGLYGYTF. Full variable domain (missing parts from reference TRBV14 and TRBJ1-2): EAGVTQFPSHSVIEKGQTVTLRCDPISGHDNLYWYRRVMGKEIKFLLHFVKESKQDESGMPNNRFLAERTGGTYSTLKVQPAELEDSGVYFCASSQRGGLYGYTFGSGTRLTVV.

This chain links TRBV6-5 with TRBJ1-1; 7 bases line up with TRBD1. Germline V lookup: CDR1 MNHEY, CDR2 SVGAGI. The CDR3 is made up of 16 amino acids. V was pared by 1 base and J by 1 base, with 6 bases of the junction left unmatched. The CDR3 DNA sequence: TGTGCCAGCAGTTACTGGGCGACAGGGAAGAACACTGAAGCTTTCTTT. Its translation is CASSYWATGKNTEAFF.

The genes are TRBV3-1 (or the pseudogene TRBV3-2) and TRBJ1-4; D gene unclear. Trimming removed 3 bases from V and 10 bases from J, with 18 bases in between. The CDR3 contains 15 residues. CDR1 and CDR2 (germline): LGHDT, YNNKEL (reference sequence). CDR3 nucleotide sequence: TGTGCCAGCAGCCAGGCGGCCGCCTCGACTTCAAAACTGTTTTTT. This gives the protein CASSQAAASTSKLFF.

In its sample, this clone was seen a few times. This chain uses TRBV6-2 or TRBV6-3 with TRBJ1-1; perhaps TRBD1 as D (5 bases). The CDR3 is 12 amino acids. V was cut by 5 bases and J by 10 bases, with 14 bases left in between. CDR1 is MNHEY and CDR2 is SVGEGT in the germline V gene. The CDR3 bases are TGTGCCAGCAGTGACCCCAAGGGGCGAGCTTTCTTT. This sequence encodes CASSDPKGRAFF.

This chain uses TRBV28 with TRBJ1-6; D is undetermined. This CDR3 has 18 amino acids. CDR1 is MDHEN and CDR2 is SYDVKM in the germline V gene. The V end lost 2 bases, the J end lost 7 bases, and 21 bases lay between the germline ends. For the CDR3, the DNA is TGTGCCAGCAGTTTACCCACCGTTGATGGGCAGTTAAATTCACCCCTCCACTTT. As protein: CASSLPTVDGQLNSPLHF.

The chain links TRBV30 to TRBJ2-7; 7 bases map to TRBD2. Germline CDR1 GTSNPN, CDR2 SVGIG (reference sequence). The V gene end was trimmed by 5 bases and the J gene end by 6 bases; junction bases not matched to a gene: 19. CDR3 length: 16 residues. DNA for the CDR3: TGTGCCTGGCTTCTTAGGCGGGGGAAAGTAGTACCCGAGCAGTACTTC. Amino acids: CAWLLRRGKVVPEQYF.

The CDR3 nucleotides read TGTGCCAGCTCGGAATTTGACAGGGGTGGCTACACCTTC. Residues: CASSEFDRGGYTF. This chain uses TRBV18 with TRBJ1-2; 8 positions agree with TRBD1. The CDR3 covers 13 residues. With V trimmed by 6 bases and J by 7 bases, 7 bases remained unmatched. The germline gives CDR1 KGHSH, CDR2 LQKENI.

This clone occurred once. V usage is TRBV3-1 (or the pseudogene TRBV3-2) and J usage is TRBJ1-1; the D is unclear. Germline V CDR1 and CDR2: LGHDT, YNNKEL (reference sequence). The CDR3 is 12 residues long. V was trimmed by 3 bases and J by 8 bases, leaving 10 bases between them. CDR3 sequence: CASSQRANEAFF. The DNA of the CDR3 is TGTGCCAGCAGCCAGAGGGCTAACGAAGCTTTCTTT.

The chain employs TRBV12-3 or TRBV12-4 and TRBJ1-1, with TRBD1 matching 8 bases. This CDR3 has 13 amino acids. After removal of 10 bases from V and 7 bases from J, the junction contained 11 bases not matched to a gene. Here the CDR3 DNA reads TGTGCCATCTCTACTACAGGGGGTTATGAAGCTTTCTTT. Amino acid sequence: CAISTTGGYEAFF.

The chain is built from TRBV7-2 and TRBJ2-6; 7 positions agree with TRBD2. J gave up 2 bases and V 4 bases, and 5 bases lay outside the gene matches. The CDR3 is 16 amino acids. CDR1 is SGHTA, CDR2 FQGNSA, per germline. CDR3 protein: CASSWRAGAGANVLTF. The CDR3 coding sequence is TGTGCCAGCAGCTGGCGGGCGGGGGCTGGGGCCAACGTCCTGACTTTC.

The chain combines TRBV28 with TRBJ2-7; no clear D gene. This CDR3 contains 13 residues. Looked up from germline, CDR1 is MDHEN and CDR2 is SYDVKM. Trimming took 8 bases from V and 0 from J, leaving 11 bases between them. CDR3: CASLGRNSYEQYF. The CDR3, as DNA: TGTGCCAGCTTAGGCAGGAACTCCTACGAGCAGTACTTC.

The chain couples TRBV7-6 to TRBJ2-3, with 13 bases that match TRBD2. Germline CDR1 and CDR2: SGHVS and FNYEAQ. V lost 1 base and J lost 2; bases outside the gene matches: 3. The CDR3 is 17 amino acids. In DNA, the CDR3 is TGTGCCAGCAGCTTAGTAGGGACTAGCGGGGCCACAGATACGCAGTATTTT. Its translation is CASSLVGTSGATDTQYF.

CDR3 nucleotides: TGTGCCAGCAGCGTAGACAGCCGCGCTAAGGCAGGGCTGTTTTTT. Translation: CASSVDSRAKAGLFF. This chain uses TRBV9 with TRBJ2-2; D is unclear. The V gene lost 0 bases and the J gene lost 13 bases, with 19 bases spanning the gap. The CDR3 contains 15 residues. CDR1 is SGDLS and CDR2 is YYNGEE in the germline V gene.

This clone came up once. In nucleotides, the CDR3 is TGTGCCAGCAGCCCGGGACAGGGAGGCGCTGAAGCTTTCTTT. The encoded protein is CASSPGQGGAEAFF. This chain connects TRBV7-2 to TRBJ1-1; 9 bases align to TRBD1. V lost 5 bases, J lost 6 bases, and 7 bases stayed unmatched. Germline-derived CDR1 and CDR2 are SGHTA and FQGNSA. The CDR3 contains 14 residues.

V and J are TRBV9 and TRBJ1-3; 7 bases fit TRBD1. The trim removed 3 bases at V and 0 bases at J, leaving 6 bases unmatched. This CDR3 has 16 residues. The germline V gene encodes CDR1 SGDLS and CDR2 YYNGEE. CDR3 residues: CASSALGTASGNTIYF. The CDR3 nucleotides are TGTGCCAGCAGCGCCTTGGGGACAGCCTCTGGAAACACCATATATTTT.

This clone was seen once. The chain is built from TRBV24-1 and TRBJ2-1; 7 nucleotides align to TRBD1. The CDR3 is 14 amino acids. Trimming removed 10 bases from V and 2 bases from J; junction bases left unmatched: 7. The V gene's germline CDR1 is KGHDR and CDR2 SFDVKD. Written as DNA, the CDR3 is TGTGCCACGACAGGGACCGCGCCCTACAATGAGCAGTTCTTC. Its translation is CATTGTAPYNEQFF.